This is a list of T cell receptor beta chains from one sample in a study of cytomegalovirus exposure and HLA in healthy donors. Profiling relied on immunoSEQ multiplex PCR, and the TCRdb table lists in-frame clones only, not all of them. Counted here are some 180,000 clones, 80% occurring once; the ten biggest clones make up under 3%. Source material: PBMCs. All receptors come from a male donor in good health and CMV-seronegative. CDR3s include the opening cysteine and the closing phenylalanine or tryptophan. Each record gives: J gene, clone size, V gene, D gene, CDR3 DNA, CDR3 protein. D genes are given only for firm matches. Only part of the rows carry a size: once, few, many, or a class if the clone is expanded.

TRBJ1-1 - TRBV6-1 TRBD1 TGTGCCAGCAGTAACAGGGGGGGGAGCACTGAAGCTTTCTTT CASSNRGGSTEAFF
TRBJ1-4 few TRBV6-5 TRBD1 TGTGCCAGCACCACAGGGGCTGAAAAACTGTTTTTT CASTTGAEKLFF
TRBJ1-3 - TRBV4-1 - TGCGCCAGCAGCCAAGAACGTATGGGAGGGGGGGGACGGAACACCATATATTTT CASSQERMGGGGRNTIYF
TRBJ2-4 - TRBV2 - TGTGCCAGCAGTGTGGACAGCCCCCAAAACATTCAGTACTTC CASSVDSPQNIQYF
TRBJ1-2 - TRBV30 - TGTGCCTGGAGCTTATCTCCGGCGGTAGGCTACACCTTC CAWSLSPAVGYTF
TRBJ1-1 - TRBV9 TRBD1 TGTGCCAGCAGCCAGGGGGTGGGTACTGAAGCTTTCTTT CASSQGVGTEAFF
TRBJ2-7 - TRBV7-8 TRBD1 TGTGCCAGCAGCACGAACAGGGGCCCCTCCTACGAGCAGTACTTC CASSTNRGPSYEQYF
TRBJ1-6 few TRBV7-9 TRBD1 TGTGCCAGCAGTGAGGGTGCGGGACAGGGCCTTTCACCCCTCCACTTT CASSEGAGQGLSPLHF
TRBJ2-7 - TRBV5-1 - TGCGCCGGCAGCTTACAGAGCTCCTACGAGCAGTACTTC CAGSLQSSYEQYF
TRBJ1-1 - TRBV7-9 - TGTGCCAGCAGCTTATATTCAGGGAACACTGAAGCTTTCTTT CASSLYSGNTEAFF
TRBJ1-1 - TRBV6-5 TRBD1 TGTGCCAGCAGTTACTGGGCAGGGGGAAACACTGAAGCTTTCTTT CASSYWAGGNTEAFF
TRBJ2-2 few TRBV6-5 - TGTGCCAGCACTTCGTTAGGGGTTCCCGGGGAGCTGTTTTTT CASTSLGVPGELFF
TRBJ2-3 - TRBV27 TRBD1 TGTGCCAGCAGTACACGGACAGGATACACAGATACGCAGTATTTT CASSTRTGYTDTQYF
TRBJ2-7 - TRBV2 - TGTGCCAGCAGTGATCTATCCTACGAGCAGTACTTC CASSDLSYEQYF
TRBJ2-1 few TRBV4-1 - TGCGCCAGCAGCCATGCCTCTGGGGGGGGCCCCAATGAGCAGTTCTTC CASSHASGGGPNEQFF
TRBJ1-4 - TRBV5-4 - TGTGCCAGCAGCTCGCCAGGGTTGAACGAAAAACTGTTTTTT CASSSPGLNEKLFF
TRBJ2-2 - TRBV19 TRBD2 TGTGCCACCCGAGGGGCTAGCGGGGAGAACGGGGAGCTGTTTTTT CATRGASGENGELFF
TRBJ1-5 - TRBV2 - TGTGCCAGCAGAAGTGGGGGCATTTTTACCAATCAGCCCCAGCATTTT CASRSGGIFTNQPQHF
TRBJ1-1 once TRBV10-1 TRBD1 TGCGCCAGCAGGAGACAGGGGGCTGAGAACACTGAAGCTTTCTTT CASRRQGAENTEAFF
TRBJ2-5 - TRBV4-1 - TGCGCCAGCAGCCAAGCTCGGTGGGAGACCCAGTACTTC CASSQARWETQYF
TRBJ2-4 - TRBV19 TRBD1 TGTGCCAGTAGTATAAGTAACAGGGGGGCCCTAGCCAAAAACATTCAGTACTTC CASSISNRGALAKNIQYF
TRBJ2-1 - TRBV7-8 TRBD2 TGTGCCAGCAGCCTGCGGGGAATCGCTAGCGGTCTATACAATGAGCAGTTCTTC CASSLRGIASGLYNEQFF
TRBJ2-7 - TRBV11-2 TRBD1 TGTGCCAGCAGCCCAGCGGGACAGGGGGAAGACGAGCAGTACTTC CASSPAGQGEDEQYF
TRBJ1-6 - TRBV11-2 - TGTGCCAGCAGCTTCGGGGGGACCTATAATTCACCCCTCCACTTT CASSFGGTYNSPLHF
TRBJ1-1 - TRBV27 TRBD1 TGTGCCAGCAGTTTGCTCCGGGTCAGGGGGGCGGACACTGAAGCTTTCTTT CASSLLRVRGADTEAFF
TRBJ1-2 - TRBV6-5 TRBD1 TGTGCCAGCAGTTTCCCGGGACAGGGGACCTATGGCTACACCTTC CASSFPGQGTYGYTF
TRBJ2-7 - TRBV7-8 - TGTGCCAGCAGCTTAGAGAGGGTGGGTAACGAGCAGTACTTC CASSLERVGNEQYF
TRBJ2-1 few TRBV11-3 - TGTGCCAGCAGCCGCAGGGGGGTTTTAGGCAATGAGCAGTTCTTC CASSRRGVLGNEQFF
TRBJ2-2 few TRBV30 TRBD2 TGTGCCTGGAGTGTACCGGTGACTAGCGGGGGACCAACCACCGGGGAGCTGTTTTTT CAWSVPVTSGGPTTGELFF
TRBJ2-7 - TRBV4-2 - TGTGCCAGCAGCCAAGAAAGGGGGTCCTACGAGCAGTACTTC CASSQERGSYEQYF
TRBJ2-7 - TRBV6-1 TRBD1 TGTGCCAGCAGGTCGAACAGGGGGCGGGCCTACGAGCAGTACTTC CASRSNRGRAYEQYF
TRBJ2-3 once TRBV18 TRBD1 TGTGCCAGCTCACCGAGGACAGGGAGCACAGATACGCAGTATTTT CASSPRTGSTDTQYF
TRBJ2-7 - TRBV30 - TGTGCCTGGAGTGTACTCTACGAGCAGTACTTC CAWSVLYEQYF
TRBJ2-3 few TRBV20-1 - TGCACTCCCCAAGTAGCTGATACGCAGTATTTT CTPQVADTQYF
TRBJ2-3 - TRBV18 - TGTGCCAGCTCACCAAACGGACAAAGCACAGATACGCAGTATTTT CASSPNGQSTDTQYF
TRBJ2-1 few TRBV6-5 - TGTGCCAGCAGTGGGGCGGCGGGGGCATACAATGAGCAGTTCTTC CASSGAAGAYNEQFF
TRBJ2-5 - TRBV11-2 TRBD1 TGTGCCAGCAGCTTAACAGGGGGGCAAGAGACCCAGTACTTC CASSLTGGQETQYF
TRBJ2-7 - TRBV6-5 - TGTGCCAGCAGTTACTACCAGGTCCCCTACGAGCAGTACTTC CASSYYQVPYEQYF
TRBJ1-1 - TRBV6-5 - TGTGCCAGCAGAAGCCCAAGACAGCAGAACACTGAAGCTTTCTTT CASRSPRQQNTEAFF
TRBJ1-4 once TRBV30 - TGTGCCTGGAGTGTACTAGTTGGCAGCCCTAATGAAAAACTGTTTTTT CAWSVLVGSPNEKLFF
TRBJ2-7 - TRBV7-8 TRBD1 TGTGCCAGCAGCCAGCGACAGGGGGGTTCCTACGAGCAGTACTTC CASSQRQGGSYEQYF